The TCR beta chain under discussion was sequenced for a study of beta chain features in type 1 diabetes. V lost 4 bases and J lost 3; bases outside the gene matches: 8. CDR1 SGHKS and CDR2 YYEKEE come from the germline V gene (reference sequence). The CDR3 is 15 residues long. Study-wide findings and caveats: Shorter templates might be favored by PCR, and equally so in patients and in controls. Reduced insertions and increased deletions marked VDJ junctions in type 1 diabetes patients.

A single heparinised draw of around 110 mL on average was taken per donor. The authors sorted CD4+ naive, central memory, regulatory and stem cell-like memory cells via CD45RO/CCR7/CD25/CD127/CD95/CD27. Sequencing targeted expressed TCRB transcripts, as all isolated RNA had been reverse transcribed. TCRdb's copy holds only in-frame clones and misses some; the assay was immunoSEQ multiplex PCR. The data show 120,000 to 150,000 clones, with under 11% seen just once and about 1.3% held by the top ten. In regard to this clone: Its antigen is undetermined.

The chain links TRBV5-5 to TRBJ2-3; 7 nucleotides match TRBD1. This sequence was found in a man aged 18-30 years in good health. The sequenced sample was naive CD4+ T cells from blood. The CDR3 nucleotides read TGTGCCAGCAGCGACTACAGGGGATCAACAGATACGCAGTATTTT. Its translation: CASSDYRGSTDTQYF.